Below, 11 T cell receptor beta chains from the same sample are listed, as sequenced in a study of blood T cell repertoires in COVID-19. TCRdb's copy holds only in-frame clones and misses some; the assay was immunoSEQ multiplex PCR. Among more than 300,000 clones listed, around 88% were seen once. Material for sequencing was peripheral blood. These TCRs come from a woman aged 45-65 years with acute or convalescent COVID-19.

A few counts support this clone. The V and J genes are TRBV19 and TRBJ2-1; 7 bases are a match to TRBD1. Looked up from germline, CDR1 is LNHDA and CDR2 is SQIVND (reference sequence). The CDR3 runs 14 residues. V gave up 8 bases and J gave up 6 bases; unmatched junction bases: 10. The DNA of the CDR3 is TGTGCCAGTTCCGGGACAGTAGGCGGCAATGAGCAGTTCTTC. Its protein product is CASSGTVGGNEQFF.

The chain uses TRBV23-1 and TRBJ2-7; weak D call: TRBD1 (5 bases). TRBV23-1 is marked as an open reading frame, function uncertain. The CDR3 is made up of 15 amino acids. Trimming stripped 4 bases from V and 1 base from J, with 14 bases between. The CDR3 protein is CASSPRPAGSYEQYV. The CDR3 DNA is TGCGCCAGCAGTCCCCGGCCGGCAGGGTCCTACGAGCAGTACGTC.

The chain links TRBV2 to TRBJ1-2; 8 bases are a match to TRBD1. Germline CDR1 is SNHLY and CDR2 is FYNNEI. The CDR3 consists of 17 residues. Unmatched junction bases numbered 8, after V lost 0 bases and J lost 2 bases. The CDR3 coding sequence is TGTGCCAGCAGTGAAGCGTCCCATGGACAGGGAAACTATGGCTACACCTTC. Translation: CASSEASHGQGNYGYTF.

The chain carries TRBV19 and TRBJ1-1; TRBD1 matches at 7 bases. Trimming at V came to 6 bases and at J to 5 bases, leaving 9 bases not matched to a gene. Germline values: CDR1 LNHDA, CDR2 SQIVND (reference sequence). The CDR3 spans 14 residues. For the CDR3, the DNA is TGTGCCAGTAGGAGGACAGGAGGATGGACTGAAGCTTTCTTT. Protein: CASRRTGGWTEAFF. The entire variable domain, with the rest obtained from reference TRBV19 and TRBJ1-1, is as follows: DGGITQSPKYLFRKEGQNVTLSCEQNLNHDAMYWYRQDPGQGLRLIYYSQIVNDFQKGDIAEGYSVSREKKESFPLTVTSAQKNPTAFYLCASRRTGGWTEAFFGQGTRLTVV.

The CDR3 spells CASSSDRGNEKLFF. CDR3 nucleotides: TGTGCCAGCAGTTCGGACAGGGGTAATGAAAAACTGTTTTTT. This chain connects TRBV7-2 to TRBJ1-4; 9 nucleotides align to TRBD1. Germline CDR1 reads SGHTA; CDR2 reads FQGNSA. Germline trimming cut 6 bases from V and 4 bases from J; bases unmatched to any gene: 3. The CDR3 runs to 14 residues.

V and J are TRBV21-1 and TRBJ2-5; the D call TRBD2 from the table was never checked on the DNA. TRBV21-1 counts as a pseudogene. The CDR3 has 22 amino acids. As DNA, the CDR3 is TGTGCCAGCAGCAAAGCGCTTTCGCCCTTACCAGCGGGAGACGGGTATTTCGGGACCCAGTACTTC. This gives the protein CASSKALSPLPAGDGYFGTQYF.

The chain is built from TRBV10-3 and TRBJ1-5, with 10 bases lining up with TRBD1. The CDR3 consists of 13 residues. V lost 9 bases to trimming and J lost 4 bases; unmatched junction nucleotides: 3. The V gene's germline CDR1 is ENHRY and CDR2 SYGVKD. CDR3 in DNA: TGTGCCATTGGGACAGGGGATAATCAGCCCCAGCATTTT. Amino acid sequence: CAIGTGDNQPQHF.

The V call is TRBV11-2, the J call TRBJ2-2; 9 positions match TRBD1. The V gene's germline CDR1 is SGHAT and CDR2 FQNNGV. J gave up 6 bases and V 5 bases, and 10 bases lay outside the gene matches. The CDR3 is 16 amino acids. This CDR3 is CASSPPGQGFSGELFF. As DNA, the CDR3 is TGTGCCAGCAGCCCCCCGGGACAGGGTTTCTCCGGGGAGCTGTTTTTT.

The rearrangement uses TRBV20-1 and TRBJ2-5; 8 positions agree with TRBD1. This CDR3 region has 14 residues. Germline CDR1 DFQATT, CDR2 SNEGSKA (reference sequence). The trim removed 3 bases at V and 5 bases at J, leaving 8 bases unmatched. For the CDR3, the DNA is TGCAGTGCTAGTAAATCAGGGGGCCTCGAGACCCAGTACTTC. This sequence encodes CSASKSGGLETQYF.

The J gene is TRBJ1-1, the V gene TRBV21-1; the DNA was not used to check the table's D call, TRBD1. TRBV21-1 is a known pseudogene. This CDR3 comprises 15 residues. The CDR3 loop reads CASSKERQENTEAFF. The CDR3 DNA reads as TGTGCCAGCAGCAAAGAAAGACAGGAGAACACTGAAGCTTTCTTT.

This sequence joins TRBV20-1 and TRBJ2-1, with D possibly TRBD2 on 6 matching bases. The germline gives CDR1 DFQATT, CDR2 SNEGSKA (reference sequence). The V end lost 6 bases, the J end lost 8 bases, and 11 bases lay between the germline ends. The CDR3 loop spans 11 amino acids. The CDR3 reads CSALWGDEQFF. CDR3 nucleotides: TGCAGTGCCCTTTGGGGGGATGAGCAGTTCTTC.